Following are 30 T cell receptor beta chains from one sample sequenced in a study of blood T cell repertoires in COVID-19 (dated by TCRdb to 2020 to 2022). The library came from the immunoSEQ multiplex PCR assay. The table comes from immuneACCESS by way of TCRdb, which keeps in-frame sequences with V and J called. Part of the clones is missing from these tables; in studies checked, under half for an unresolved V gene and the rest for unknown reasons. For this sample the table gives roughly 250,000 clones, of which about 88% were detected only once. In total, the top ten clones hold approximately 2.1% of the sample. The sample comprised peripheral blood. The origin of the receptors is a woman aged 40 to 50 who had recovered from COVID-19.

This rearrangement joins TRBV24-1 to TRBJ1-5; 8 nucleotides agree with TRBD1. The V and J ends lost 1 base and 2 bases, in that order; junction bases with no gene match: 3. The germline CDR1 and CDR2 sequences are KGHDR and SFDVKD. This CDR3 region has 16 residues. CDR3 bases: TGTGCCACCAGTGATTTTCCGGACAGGGGCAATCAGCCCCAGCATTTT. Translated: CATSDFPDRGNQPQHF.

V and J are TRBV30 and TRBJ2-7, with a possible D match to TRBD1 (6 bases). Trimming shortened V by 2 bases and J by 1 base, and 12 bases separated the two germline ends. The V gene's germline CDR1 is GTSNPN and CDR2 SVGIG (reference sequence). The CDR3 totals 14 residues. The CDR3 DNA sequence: TGTGCCTGGAGTTCAGGGGAGTGGTCCTACGAGCAGTACTTC. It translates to CAWSSGEWSYEQYF.

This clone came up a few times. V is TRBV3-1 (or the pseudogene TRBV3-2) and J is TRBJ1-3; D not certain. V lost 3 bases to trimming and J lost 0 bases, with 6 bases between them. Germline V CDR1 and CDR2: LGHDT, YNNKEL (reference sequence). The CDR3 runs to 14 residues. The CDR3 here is CASSHGSSGNTIYF. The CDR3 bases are TGTGCCAGCAGCCACGGGAGCTCTGGAAACACCATATATTTT.

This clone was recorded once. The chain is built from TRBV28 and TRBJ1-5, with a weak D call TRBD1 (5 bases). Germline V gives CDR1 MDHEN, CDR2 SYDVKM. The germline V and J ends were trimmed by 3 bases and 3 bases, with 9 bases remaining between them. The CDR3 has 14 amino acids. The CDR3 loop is CASSLGGVNQPQHF. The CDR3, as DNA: TGTGCCAGCAGTTTGGGGGGGGTCAATCAGCCCCAGCATTTT. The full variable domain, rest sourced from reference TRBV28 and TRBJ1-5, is DVKVTQSSRYLVKRTGEKVFLECVQDMDHENMFWYRQDPGLGLRLIYFSYDVKMKEKGDIPEGYSVSREKKERFSLILESASTNQTSMYLCASSLGGVNQPQHFGDGTRLSIL.

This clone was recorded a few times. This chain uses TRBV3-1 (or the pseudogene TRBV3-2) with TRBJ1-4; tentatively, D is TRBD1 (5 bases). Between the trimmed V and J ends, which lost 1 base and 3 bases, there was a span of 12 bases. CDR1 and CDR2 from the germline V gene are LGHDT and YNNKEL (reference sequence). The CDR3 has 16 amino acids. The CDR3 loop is CASSQAKGFANEKLFF. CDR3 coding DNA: TGTGCCAGCAGCCAAGCTAAGGGGTTCGCTAATGAAAAACTGTTTTTT.

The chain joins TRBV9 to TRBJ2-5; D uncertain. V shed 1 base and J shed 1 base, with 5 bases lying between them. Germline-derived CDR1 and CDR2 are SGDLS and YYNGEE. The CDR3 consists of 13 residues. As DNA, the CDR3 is TGTGCCAGCAGCGTACACGGCCAAGAGACCCAGTACTTC. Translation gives CASSVHGQETQYF.

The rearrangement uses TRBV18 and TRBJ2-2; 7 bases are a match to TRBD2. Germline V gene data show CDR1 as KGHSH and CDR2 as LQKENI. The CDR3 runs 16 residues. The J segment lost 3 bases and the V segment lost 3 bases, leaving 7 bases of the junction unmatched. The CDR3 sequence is CASSPGGILHTGELFF. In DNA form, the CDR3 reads TGTGCCAGCTCACCCGGGGGGATACTGCACACCGGGGAGCTGTTTTTT. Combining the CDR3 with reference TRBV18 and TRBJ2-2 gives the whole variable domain NAGVMQNPRHLVRRRGQEARLRCSPMKGHSHVYWYRQLPEEGLKFMVYLQKENIIDESGMPKERFSAEFPKEGPSILRIQQVVRGDSAAYFCASSPGGILHTGELFFGEGSRLTVL.

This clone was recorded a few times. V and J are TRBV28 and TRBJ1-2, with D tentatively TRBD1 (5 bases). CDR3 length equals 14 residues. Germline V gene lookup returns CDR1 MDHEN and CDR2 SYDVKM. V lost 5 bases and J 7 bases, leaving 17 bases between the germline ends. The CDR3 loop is CASSLRGQGGGYTF. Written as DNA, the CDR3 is TGTGCCAGCAGTCTTCGCGGGCAGGGAGGTGGCTACACCTTC.

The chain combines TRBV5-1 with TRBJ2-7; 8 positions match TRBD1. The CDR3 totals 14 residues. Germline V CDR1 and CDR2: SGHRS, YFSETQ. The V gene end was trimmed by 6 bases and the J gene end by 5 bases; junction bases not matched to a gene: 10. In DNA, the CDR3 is TGCGCCAGCACAGGGGGCGCGTTGTGGAACGAGCAGTACTTC. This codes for CASTGGALWNEQYF.

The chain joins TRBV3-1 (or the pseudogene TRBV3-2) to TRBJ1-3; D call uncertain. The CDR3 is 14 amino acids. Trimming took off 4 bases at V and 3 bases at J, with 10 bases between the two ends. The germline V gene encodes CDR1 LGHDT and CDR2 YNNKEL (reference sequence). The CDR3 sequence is CASSPDILGNTIYF. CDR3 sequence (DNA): TGTGCCAGCAGCCCTGACATCCTTGGAAACACCATATATTTT.

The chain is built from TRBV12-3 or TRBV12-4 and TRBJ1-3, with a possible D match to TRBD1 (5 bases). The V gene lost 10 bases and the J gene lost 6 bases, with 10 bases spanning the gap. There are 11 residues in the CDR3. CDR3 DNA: TGTGCCACCACCAGGGCAAACACCATATATTTT. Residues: CATTRANTIYF.

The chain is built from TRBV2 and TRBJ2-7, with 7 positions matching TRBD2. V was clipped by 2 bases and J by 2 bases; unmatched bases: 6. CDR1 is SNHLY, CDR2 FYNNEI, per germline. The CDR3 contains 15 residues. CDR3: CASSERSSGTYEQYF. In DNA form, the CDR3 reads TGTGCCAGCAGTGAAAGGTCTAGCGGAACCTACGAGCAGTACTTC.

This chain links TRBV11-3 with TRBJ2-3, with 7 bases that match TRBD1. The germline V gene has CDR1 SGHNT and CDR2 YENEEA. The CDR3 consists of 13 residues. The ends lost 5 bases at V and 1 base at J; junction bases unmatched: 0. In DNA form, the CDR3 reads TGTGCCAGCAGCCAGGGGGGCACAGATACGCAGTATTTT. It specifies CASSQGGTDTQYF.

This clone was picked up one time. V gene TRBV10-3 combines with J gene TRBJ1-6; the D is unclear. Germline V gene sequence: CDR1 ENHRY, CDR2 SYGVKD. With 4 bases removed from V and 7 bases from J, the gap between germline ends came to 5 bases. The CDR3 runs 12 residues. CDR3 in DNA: TGTGCCATCAGTGGCGGGAATTCACCCCTCCACTTT. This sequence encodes CAISGGNSPLHF.

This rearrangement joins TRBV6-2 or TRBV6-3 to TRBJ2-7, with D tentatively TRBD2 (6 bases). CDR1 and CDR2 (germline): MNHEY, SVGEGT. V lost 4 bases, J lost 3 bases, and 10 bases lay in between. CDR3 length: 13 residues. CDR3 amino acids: CASSLRGYYEQYF. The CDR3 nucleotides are TGTGCCAGCAGTTTGCGGGGTTACTACGAGCAGTACTTC.

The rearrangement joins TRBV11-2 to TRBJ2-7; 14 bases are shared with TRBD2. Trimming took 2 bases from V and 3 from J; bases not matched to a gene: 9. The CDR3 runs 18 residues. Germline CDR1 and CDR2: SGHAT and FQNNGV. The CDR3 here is CASSLSPGLAGAHYEQYF. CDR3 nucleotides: TGTGCCAGCAGCTTATCTCCGGGACTAGCGGGAGCCCACTACGAGCAGTACTTC.

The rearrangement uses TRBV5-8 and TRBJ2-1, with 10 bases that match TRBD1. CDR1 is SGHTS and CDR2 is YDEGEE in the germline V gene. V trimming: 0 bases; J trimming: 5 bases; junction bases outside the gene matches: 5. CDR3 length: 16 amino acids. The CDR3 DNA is TGTGCCAGCAGCTTGGTCCCGGACAGGGGGGACAATGAGCAGTTCTTC. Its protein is CASSLVPDRGDNEQFF.

The CDR3 coding sequence is TGTGCCGTGAGCAGGGACAGGGCTAACTATGGCTACACCTTC. Its protein product is CAVSRDRANYGYTF. The chain has TRBV19 and TRBJ1-2; 9 nucleotides agree with TRBD1. V was pared by 11 bases and J by 0 bases, with 7 bases of the junction left unmatched. From germline, CDR1 is LNHDA and CDR2 SQIVND (reference sequence). CDR3 length: 14 amino acids.

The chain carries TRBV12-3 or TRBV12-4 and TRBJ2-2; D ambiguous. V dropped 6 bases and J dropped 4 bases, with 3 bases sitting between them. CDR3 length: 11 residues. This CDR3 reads CASRATGELFF. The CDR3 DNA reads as TGTGCCAGCAGGGCCACCGGGGAGCTGTTTTTT.

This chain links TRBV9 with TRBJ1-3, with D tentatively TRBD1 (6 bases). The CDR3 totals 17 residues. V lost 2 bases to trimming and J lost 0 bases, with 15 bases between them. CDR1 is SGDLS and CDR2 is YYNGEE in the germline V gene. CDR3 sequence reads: CASSVNREFVSGNTIYF. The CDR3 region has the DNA TGTGCCAGCAGCGTTAACAGGGAATTTGTCTCTGGAAACACCATATATTTT.

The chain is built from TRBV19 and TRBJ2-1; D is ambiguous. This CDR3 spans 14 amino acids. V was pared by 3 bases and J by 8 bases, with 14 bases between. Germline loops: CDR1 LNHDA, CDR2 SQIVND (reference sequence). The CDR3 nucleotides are TGTGCCAGTAGTATTTTCTCACAGACCCATGAGCAGTTCTTC. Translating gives CASSIFSQTHEQFF. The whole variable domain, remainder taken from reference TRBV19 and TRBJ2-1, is DGGITQSPKYLFRKEGQNVTLSCEQNLNHDAMYWYRQDPGQGLRLIYYSQIVNDFQKGDIAEGYSVSREKKESFPLTVTSAQKNPTAFYLCASSIFSQTHEQFFGPGTRLTVL.

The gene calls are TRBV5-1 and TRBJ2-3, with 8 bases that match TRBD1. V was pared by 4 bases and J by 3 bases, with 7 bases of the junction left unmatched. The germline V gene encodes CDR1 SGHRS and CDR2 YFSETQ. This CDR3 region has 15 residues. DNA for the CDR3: TGCGCCAGCAGCGGGGCCAGGGGGCCGACAGATACGCAGTATTTT. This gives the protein CASSGARGPTDTQYF.

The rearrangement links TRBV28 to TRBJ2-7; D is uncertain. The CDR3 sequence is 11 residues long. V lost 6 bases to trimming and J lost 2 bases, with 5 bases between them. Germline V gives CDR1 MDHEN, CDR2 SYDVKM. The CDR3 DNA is TGTGCCAGCAGCCAAACCTACGAGCAGTACTTC. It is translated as CASSQTYEQYF. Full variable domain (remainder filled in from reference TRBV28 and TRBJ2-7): DVKVTQSSRYLVKRTGEKVFLECVQDMDHENMFWYRQDPGLGLRLIYFSYDVKMKEKGDIPEGYSVSREKKERFSLILESASTNQTSMYLCASSQTYEQYFGPGTRLTVT.

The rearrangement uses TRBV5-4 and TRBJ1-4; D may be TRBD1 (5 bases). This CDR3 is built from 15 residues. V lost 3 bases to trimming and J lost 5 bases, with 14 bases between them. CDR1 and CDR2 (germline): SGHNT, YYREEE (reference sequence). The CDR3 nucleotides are TGTGCCAGCAGCTGGGGGACTGTAGGAAATGAAAAACTGTTTTTT. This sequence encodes CASSWGTVGNEKLFF.

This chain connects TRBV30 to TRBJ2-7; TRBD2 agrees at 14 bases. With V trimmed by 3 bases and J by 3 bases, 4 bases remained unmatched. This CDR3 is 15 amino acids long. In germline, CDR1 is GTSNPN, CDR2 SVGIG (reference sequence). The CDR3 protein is CAWRTGTSGGYEQYF. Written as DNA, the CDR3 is TGTGCCTGGAGAACCGGGACTAGCGGGGGCTACGAGCAGTACTTC.

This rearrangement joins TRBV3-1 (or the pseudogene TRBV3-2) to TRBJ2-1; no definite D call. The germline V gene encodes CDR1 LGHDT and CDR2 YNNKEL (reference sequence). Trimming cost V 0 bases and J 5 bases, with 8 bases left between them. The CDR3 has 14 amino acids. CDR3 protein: CASSQEVRHNEQFF. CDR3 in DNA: TGTGCCAGCAGCCAAGAAGTCAGGCACAATGAGCAGTTCTTC.

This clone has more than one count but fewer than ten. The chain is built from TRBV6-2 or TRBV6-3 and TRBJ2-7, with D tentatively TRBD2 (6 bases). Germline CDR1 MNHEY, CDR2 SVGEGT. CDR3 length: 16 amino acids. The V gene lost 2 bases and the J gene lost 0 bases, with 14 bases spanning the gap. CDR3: CASSYIGTFSSYEQYF. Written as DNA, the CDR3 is TGTGCCAGCAGTTACATCGGGACTTTTAGCTCCTACGAGCAGTACTTC.

In DNA, the CDR3 is TGTGCCAGCAGTTTCCGTCGACAGGGCACGTACTTC. Its protein is CASSFRRQGTYF. V usage is TRBV28 and J usage is TRBJ2-7; 7 nucleotides align to TRBD1. V lost 3 bases, J lost 12 bases, and 8 bases stayed unmatched. The CDR3 runs 12 residues. Germline assignment: CDR1 MDHEN and CDR2 SYDVKM.

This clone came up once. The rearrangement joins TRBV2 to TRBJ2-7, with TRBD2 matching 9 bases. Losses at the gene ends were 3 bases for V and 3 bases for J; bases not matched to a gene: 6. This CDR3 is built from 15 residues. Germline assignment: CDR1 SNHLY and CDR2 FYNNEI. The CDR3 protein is CASSESGGPNYEQYF. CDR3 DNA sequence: TGTGCCAGCAGTGAGAGCGGGGGGCCAAACTACGAGCAGTACTTC.

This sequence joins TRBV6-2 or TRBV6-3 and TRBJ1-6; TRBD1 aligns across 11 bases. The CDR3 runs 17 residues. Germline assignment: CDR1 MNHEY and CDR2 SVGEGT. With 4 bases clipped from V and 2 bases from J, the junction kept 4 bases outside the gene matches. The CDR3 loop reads CASSSDRGRTYNSPLHF. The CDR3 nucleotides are TGTGCCAGCAGTTCGGACAGGGGGCGCACCTATAATTCACCCCTCCACTTT.